Below are 23 T cell receptor beta chains sequenced from a single sample in a study of T cell changes during pregnancy in multiple sclerosis. Libraries were prepared by immunoSEQ multiplex PCR; TCRdb keeps only in-frame clonotypes and omits some of them. The table has approximately 31,000 clones, about 89% seen once; the top ten hold about 6.4%. The input for sequencing was CD8+ T cells from peripheral blood mononuclear cells, taken in the second trimester of pregnancy. The receptors originated from a female donor with multiple sclerosis, enrolled in a pregnancy study.

This clone was picked up a small number of times. This chain links TRBV19 with TRBJ2-1; 11 bases map to TRBD2. This CDR3 spans 16 amino acids. Germline trimming cut 7 bases from V and 8 bases from J; bases unmatched to any gene: 13. Germline V gene sequence: CDR1 LNHDA, CDR2 SQIVND (reference sequence). CDR3 bases: TGTGCCAGTAATTTAGGGACTAGCGGTCCCGGGCATGAGCAGTTCTTC. Translated, it gives CASNLGTSGPGHEQFF.

V gene TRBV6-5 combines with J gene TRBJ2-4, with D possibly TRBD2 on 6 matching bases. CDR1 and CDR2 from the germline V gene are MNHEY and SVGAGI. The CDR3 has 16 residues. Trimming took 0 bases from V and 1 from J, leaving 10 bases between them. For the CDR3, the DNA is TGTGCCAGCAGTTACTCCTTAGCGGTGGCCAAAAACATTCAGTACTTC. Its translation: CASSYSLAVAKNIQYF.

The chain links TRBV4-2 to TRBJ2-1; D remains unclear. CDR1 and CDR2 from the germline V gene are LGHNA and YNFKEQ. V was cut by 6 bases and J by 0 bases, with 6 bases left in between. The CDR3 runs to 13 residues. CDR3 in DNA: TGTGCCAGCAGTGCCAGCTCCTACAATGAGCAGTTCTTC. This codes for CASSASSYNEQFF.

This chain joins TRBV2 and TRBJ2-1; 7 bases are a match to TRBD1. V shed 7 bases, J shed 3 bases, and the junction held 12 bases outside the gene matches. The CDR3 extends over 16 amino acids. Per germline, CDR1 SNHLY and CDR2 FYNNEI. The CDR3 reads CASKPTVGGFYNEQFF. In nucleotides, the CDR3 is TGTGCCAGCAAACCCACCGTAGGGGGCTTCTACAATGAGCAGTTCTTC.

This clone appeared once. The chain has TRBV9 and TRBJ2-4, with a weak D call TRBD1 (5 bases). The CDR3 has 16 amino acids. Germline values: CDR1 SGDLS, CDR2 YYNGEE. Between the trimmed V and J ends, which lost 4 bases and 0 bases, there was a span of 14 bases. CDR3 sequence (DNA): TGTGCCAGCAGCCCTGGGGCGGCCATAGCCAAAAACATTCAGTACTTC. Protein product: CASSPGAAIAKNIQYF.

The chain joins TRBV28 to TRBJ1-5, with 8 bases identical to TRBD1. The CDR3 has 15 amino acids. Germline-derived CDR1 and CDR2 are MDHEN and SYDVKM. The trim removed 0 bases at V and 4 bases at J, leaving 2 bases unmatched. CDR3 DNA: TGTGCCAGCAGTTTATGGACAGGGGCGAATCAGCCCCAGCATTTT. Its translation: CASSLWTGANQPQHF.

This rearrangement joins TRBV5-4 to TRBJ2-5; 9 bases line up with TRBD1. Germline lookup yields CDR1 SGHNT and CDR2 YYREEE (reference sequence). After removal of 3 bases from V and 4 bases from J, the junction contained 7 bases not matched to a gene. The CDR3 loop spans 15 amino acids. For the CDR3, the DNA is TGTGCCAGCAGCTCGTCGGGACAGGGCGTAGAGACCCAGTACTTC. It is translated as CASSSSGQGVETQYF.

The V and J genes are TRBV2 and TRBJ1-3; D remains ambiguous. Trimming removed 4 bases from V and 4 bases from J, with 14 bases in between. Germline-derived CDR1 and CDR2 are SNHLY and FYNNEI. The CDR3 loop spans 15 amino acids. The CDR3 bases are TGTGCCAGCAGTGTGGCGGGGTTGGGGGGAAACACCATATATTTT. Translated: CASSVAGLGGNTIYF.

This clone was recorded once. As DNA, the CDR3 is TGCAGCGTCCGGGACAGGGGTGAGAATGGCTACACCTTC. Translating gives CSVRDRGENGYTF. V and J are TRBV29-1 and TRBJ1-2, with 10 bases lining up with TRBD1. Trimming at V came to 6 bases and at J to 6 bases, leaving 7 bases not matched to a gene. The CDR3 is made up of 13 amino acids. Germline V CDR1 and CDR2: SQVTM, ANQGSEA.

The CDR3 is CASRLDRLGQPQHF. As DNA, the CDR3 is TGTGCAAGTCGCTTAGACAGGTTAGGTCAGCCCCAGCATTTT. V usage is TRBV12-2 and J usage is TRBJ1-5; the DNA was not compared with TRBD1, the D call given in the table. TRBV12-2 is recorded as a pseudogene. This CDR3 spans 14 amino acids.

The V gene is TRBV9, the J gene TRBJ2-7, with TRBD2 matching 11 bases. The CDR3 totals 15 residues. V lost 0 bases to trimming and J lost 7 bases; unmatched junction nucleotides: 6. Germline-derived CDR1 and CDR2 are SGDLS and YYNGEE. CDR3 protein: CASSVEGLAGEEQYF. In nucleotides, the CDR3 is TGTGCCAGCAGCGTAGAAGGACTAGCGGGTGAAGAGCAGTACTTC.

The V gene is TRBV25-1, the J gene TRBJ2-1; no definite D call. The CDR3 consists of 15 residues. Trimming shortened V by 1 base and J by 0 bases, and 7 bases separated the two germline ends. Germline CDR1 reads MGHDK; CDR2 reads SYGVNS. CDR3 residues: CASSESGSSYNEQFF. CDR3 in DNA: TGTGCCAGCAGTGAATCCGGTAGCTCCTACAATGAGCAGTTCTTC.

A note on this clone: At one end, the junction sequence differs from germline, possibly due to a read error. The rearrangement uses TRBV20-1 and TRBJ2-1; D gene ambiguous. The CDR3 runs to 9 residues. Germline loops: CDR1 DFQATT, CDR2 SNEGSKA (reference sequence). As DNA, the CDR3 is TGCAGTGCTAGCCCCGTTCGGGTCTTC. Encoded protein: CSASPVRVF.

The CDR3 loop reads CASSQGPGNTGELFF. In nucleotides, the CDR3 is TGCGCCAGCAGCCAAGGCCCAGGGAACACCGGGGAGCTGTTTTTT. The chain joins TRBV4-3 to TRBJ2-2; D gene ambiguous. CDR3 length: 15 amino acids. Germline-derived CDR1 and CDR2 are LGHNA and YSLEER. V was clipped by 1 base and J by 1 base, with 7 bases between them.

The chain employs TRBV6-5 and TRBJ2-5; TRBD1 matches 7 bases. CDR1 and CDR2 from the germline V gene are MNHEY and SVGAGI. This CDR3 comprises 14 residues. V trimming: 5 bases; J trimming: 2 bases; junction bases outside the gene matches: 5. CDR3 nucleotide sequence: TGTGCCAGCAGTCTCCGGGACAGTCAAGAGACCCAGTACTTC. Translation gives CASSLRDSQETQYF.

The genes are TRBV5-6 and TRBJ2-5; the D is unclear. Germline CDR1 SGHDT, CDR2 YYEEEE. The V gene lost 0 bases and the J gene lost 0 bases, with 15 bases spanning the gap. CDR3 length: 17 amino acids. CDR3 sequence: CASSLEPRRRDQETQYF. The CDR3 region has the DNA TGTGCCAGCAGCTTGGAACCCCGTCGGAGAGACCAAGAGACCCAGTACTTC.

This chain connects TRBV5-4 to TRBJ1-2; D gene unclear. This CDR3 contains 15 residues. Germline V gene data show CDR1 as SGHNT and CDR2 as YYREEE (reference sequence). V lost 4 bases, J lost 2 bases, and 15 bases lay in between. CDR3 sequence: CASSRVGGLNYGYTF. The CDR3 region has the DNA TGTGCCAGCAGCCGAGTCGGAGGTCTCAACTATGGCTACACCTTC. The full variable domain, in which reference TRBV5-4 and TRBJ1-2 provide the parts outside the CDR3, is ETGVTQSPTHLIKTRGQQVTLRCSSQSGHNTVSWYQQALGQGPQFIFQYYREEENGRGNFPPRFSGLQFPNYSSELNVNALELDDSALYLCASSRVGGLNYGYTFGSGTRLTVV.

The V call is TRBV5-4, the J call TRBJ2-7, with TRBD1 identical over 9 bases. The V and J ends lost 0 bases and 6 bases, in that order; junction bases with no gene match: 7. Germline V CDR1 and CDR2: SGHNT, YYREEE (reference sequence). There are 15 residues in the CDR3. The CDR3 spells CASSLGDRADPEQYF. CDR3 DNA: TGTGCCAGCAGCTTGGGGGACAGGGCAGACCCCGAGCAGTACTTC.

The chain has TRBV29-1 and TRBJ2-7; a possible D gene is TRBD1 (6 bases). The CDR3 is 13 residues long. Trimming left V 5 bases short and J 5 bases short, with 16 bases between. Germline V gene lookup returns CDR1 SQVTM and CDR2 ANQGSEA. For the CDR3, the DNA is TGCAGCGTTATCCCAGGGGACCTCCACGAGCAGTACTTC. Encoded protein: CSVIPGDLHEQYF.

This chain uses TRBV28 with TRBJ2-7; 9 nucleotides line up with TRBD1. The CDR3 sequence is 16 residues long. Losses at the gene ends were 8 bases for V and 5 bases for J; bases not matched to a gene: 16. CDR1 is MDHEN and CDR2 is SYDVKM in the germline V gene. CDR3 residues: CASHLEQGAFVHEQYF. CDR3 sequence (DNA): TGTGCCAGCCATCTCGAACAGGGGGCATTTGTCCACGAGCAGTACTTC.

The V gene is TRBV19, the J gene TRBJ2-1; D may be TRBD2 (6 bases). The CDR3 is 15 amino acids. The V and J ends lost 3 bases and 7 bases respectively, with 16 bases between them. Per the germline V gene, CDR1 is LNHDA and CDR2 is SQIVND (reference sequence). The CDR3 coding sequence is TGTGCCAGTAGTATGAGGGCTAGCGCGAGGAATGAGCAGTTCTTC. Translated: CASSMRASARNEQFF.

The chain employs TRBV27 and TRBJ1-1; weak D call: TRBD1 (6 bases). CDR1 and CDR2 (germline): MNHEY, SMNVEV (reference sequence). V shed 8 bases and J shed 4 bases, with 14 bases lying between them. CDR3 length equals 13 residues. CDR3 residues: CASGGGRSTEAFF. The CDR3, as DNA: TGTGCCAGCGGGGGGGGGCGTAGCACTGAAGCTTTCTTT.

In nucleotides, the CDR3 is TGCGCCAGCAGCCAAGACTTTCTGGGGGGGAACACTGAAGCTTTCTTT. This translates into CASSQDFLGGNTEAFF. The chain employs TRBV4-3 and TRBJ1-1, with a tentative D call TRBD1 (5 bases). This CDR3 comprises 16 residues. Germline loops: CDR1 LGHNA, CDR2 YSLEER. V was pared by 0 bases and J by 1 base, with 12 bases between.